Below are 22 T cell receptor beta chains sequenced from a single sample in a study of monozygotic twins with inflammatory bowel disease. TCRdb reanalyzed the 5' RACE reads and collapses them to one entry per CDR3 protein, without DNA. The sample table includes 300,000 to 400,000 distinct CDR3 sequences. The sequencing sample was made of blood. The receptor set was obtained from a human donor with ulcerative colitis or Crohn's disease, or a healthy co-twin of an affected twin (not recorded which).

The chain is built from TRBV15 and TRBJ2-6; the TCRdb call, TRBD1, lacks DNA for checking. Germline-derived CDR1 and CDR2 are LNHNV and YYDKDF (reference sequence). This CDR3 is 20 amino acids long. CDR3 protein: CATSRDLSRDTVAGANVLTF. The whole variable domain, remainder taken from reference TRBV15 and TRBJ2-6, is DAMVIQNPRYQVTQFGKPVTLSCSQTLNHNVMYWYQQKSSQAPKLLFHYYDKDFNNEADTPDNFQSRRPNTSFCFLDIRSPGLGDTAMYLCATSRDLSRDTVAGANVLTFGAGSRLTVL.

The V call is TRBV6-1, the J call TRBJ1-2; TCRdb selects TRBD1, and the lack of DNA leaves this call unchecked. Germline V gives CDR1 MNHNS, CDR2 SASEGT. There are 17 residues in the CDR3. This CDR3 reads CASTDAGSGGAFRGYTF.

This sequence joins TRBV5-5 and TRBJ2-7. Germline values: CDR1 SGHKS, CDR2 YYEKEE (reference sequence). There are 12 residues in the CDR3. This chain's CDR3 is CASSLYRDEQYF.

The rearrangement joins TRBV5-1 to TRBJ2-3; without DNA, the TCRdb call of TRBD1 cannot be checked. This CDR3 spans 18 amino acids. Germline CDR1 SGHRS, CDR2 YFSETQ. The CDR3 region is CASSFFKSTDQPTDTQYF.

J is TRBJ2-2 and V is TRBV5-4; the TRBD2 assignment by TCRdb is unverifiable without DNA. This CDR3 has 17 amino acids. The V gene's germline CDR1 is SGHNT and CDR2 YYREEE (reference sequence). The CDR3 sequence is CASSARSSGGFPGELFF. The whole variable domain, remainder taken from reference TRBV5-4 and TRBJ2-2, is ETGVTQSPTHLIKTRGQQVTLRCSSQSGHNTVSWYQQALGQGPQFIFQYYREEENGRGNFPPRFSGLQFPNYSSELNVNALELDDSALYLCASSARSSGGFPGELFFGEGSRLTVL.

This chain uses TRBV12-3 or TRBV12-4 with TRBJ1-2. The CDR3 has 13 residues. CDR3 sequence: CASSIGTAYGYTF.

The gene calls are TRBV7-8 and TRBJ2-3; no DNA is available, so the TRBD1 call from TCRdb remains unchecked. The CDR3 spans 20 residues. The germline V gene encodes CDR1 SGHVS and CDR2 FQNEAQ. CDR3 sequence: CASSFGTGAGGFSSTDTQYF.

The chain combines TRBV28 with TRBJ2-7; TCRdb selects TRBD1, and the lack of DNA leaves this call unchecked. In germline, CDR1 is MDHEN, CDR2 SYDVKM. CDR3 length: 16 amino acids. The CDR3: CASSSVRQGAKNEQYF.

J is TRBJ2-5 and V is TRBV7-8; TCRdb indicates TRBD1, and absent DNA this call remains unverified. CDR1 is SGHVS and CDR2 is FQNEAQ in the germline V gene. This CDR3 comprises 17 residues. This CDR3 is CASSFIPRQANQETQYF.

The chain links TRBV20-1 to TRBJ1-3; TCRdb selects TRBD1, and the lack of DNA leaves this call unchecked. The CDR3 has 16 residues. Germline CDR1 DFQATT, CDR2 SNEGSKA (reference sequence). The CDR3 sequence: CSAPPDSSLSGNTIYF.

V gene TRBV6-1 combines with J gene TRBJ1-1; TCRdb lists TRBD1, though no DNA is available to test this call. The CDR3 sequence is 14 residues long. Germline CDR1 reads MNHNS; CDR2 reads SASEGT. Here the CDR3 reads CASNAGYGFPEAFF.

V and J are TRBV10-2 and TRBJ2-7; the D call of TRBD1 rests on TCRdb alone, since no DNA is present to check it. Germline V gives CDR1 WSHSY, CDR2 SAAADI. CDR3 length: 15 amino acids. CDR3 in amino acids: CASSESSGQAYEQYF.

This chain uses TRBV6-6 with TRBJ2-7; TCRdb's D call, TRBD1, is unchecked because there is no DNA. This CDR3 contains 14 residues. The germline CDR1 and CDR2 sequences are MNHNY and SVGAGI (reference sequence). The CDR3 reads CASSPPPGTYEQYF.

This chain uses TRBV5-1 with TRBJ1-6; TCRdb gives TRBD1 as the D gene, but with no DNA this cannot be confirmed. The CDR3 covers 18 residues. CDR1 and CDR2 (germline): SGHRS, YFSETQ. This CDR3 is CASSPGAGAQGWNSPLHF. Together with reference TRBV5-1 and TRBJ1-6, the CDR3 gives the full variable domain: KAGVTQTPRYLIKTRGQQVTLSCSPISGHRSVSWYQQTPGQGLQFLFEYFSETQRNKGNFPGRFSGRQFSNSRSEMNVSTLELGDSALYLCASSPGAGAQGWNSPLHFGNGTRLTVT.

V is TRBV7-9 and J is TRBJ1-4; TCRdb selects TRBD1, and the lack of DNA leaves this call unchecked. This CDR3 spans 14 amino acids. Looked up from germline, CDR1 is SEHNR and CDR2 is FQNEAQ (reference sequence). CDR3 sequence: CASSVRQTNEKLFF.

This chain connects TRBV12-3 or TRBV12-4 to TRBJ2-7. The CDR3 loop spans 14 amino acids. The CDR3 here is CASSWTSGSYEQYF.

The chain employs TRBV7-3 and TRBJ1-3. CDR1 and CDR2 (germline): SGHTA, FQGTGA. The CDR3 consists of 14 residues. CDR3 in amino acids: CASSLSPTGNTIYF.

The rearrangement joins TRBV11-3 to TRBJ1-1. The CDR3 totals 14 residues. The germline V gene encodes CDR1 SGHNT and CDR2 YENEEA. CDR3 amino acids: CASSFSAENTEAFF.

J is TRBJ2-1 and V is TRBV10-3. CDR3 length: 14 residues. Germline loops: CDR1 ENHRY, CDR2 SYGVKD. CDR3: CAISYSDIYNEQFF.

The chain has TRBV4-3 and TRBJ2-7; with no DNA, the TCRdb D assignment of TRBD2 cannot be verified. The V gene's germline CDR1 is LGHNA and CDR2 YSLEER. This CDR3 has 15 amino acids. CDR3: CASSQERDFEYEQYF.

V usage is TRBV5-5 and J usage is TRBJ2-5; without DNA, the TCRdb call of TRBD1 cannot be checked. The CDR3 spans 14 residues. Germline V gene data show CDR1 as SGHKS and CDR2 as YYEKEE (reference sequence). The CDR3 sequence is CASTPGPNQETQYF.

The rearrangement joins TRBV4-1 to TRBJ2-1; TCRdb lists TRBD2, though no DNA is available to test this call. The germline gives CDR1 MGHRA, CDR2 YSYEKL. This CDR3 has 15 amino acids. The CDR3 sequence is CASSKRGASPSEQFF.